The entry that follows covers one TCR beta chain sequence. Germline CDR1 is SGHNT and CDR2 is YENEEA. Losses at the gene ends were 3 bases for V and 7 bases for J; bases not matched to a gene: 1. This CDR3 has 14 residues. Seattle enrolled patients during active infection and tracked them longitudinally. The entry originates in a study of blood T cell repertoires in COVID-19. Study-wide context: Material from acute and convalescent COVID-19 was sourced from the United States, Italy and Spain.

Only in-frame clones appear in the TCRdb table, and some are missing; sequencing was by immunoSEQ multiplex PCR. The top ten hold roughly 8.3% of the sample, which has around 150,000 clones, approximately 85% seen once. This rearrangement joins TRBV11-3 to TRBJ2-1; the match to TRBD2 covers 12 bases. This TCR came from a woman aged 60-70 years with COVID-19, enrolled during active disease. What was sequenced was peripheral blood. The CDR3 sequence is CASSFGLAGNEQFF. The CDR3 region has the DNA TGTGCCAGCAGCTTCGGACTAGCGGGGAATGAGCAGTTCTTC.